This T cell receptor (beta chain) was recovered during a study of cytomegalovirus exposure and HLA in healthy donors. Study results and caveats: Certain sequence variants were highly shared and formed a cluster, and this cluster was likely a sequencing artifact. A reported reduction in N-insertions relative to the roughly 710-donor mean was seen in an Asian-associated ancestry cluster in a later analysis. Accounts indicate the classifier identified cytomegalovirus status with strong specificity and sensitivity.

The CDR3 contains 14 residues. CDR1 is SGHRS and CDR2 is YFSETQ in the germline V gene. Trimming stripped 0 bases from V and 8 bases from J, with 12 bases between. PCR used 60 Vbeta primers and 13 Jbeta primers. Sequenced by immunoSEQ multiplex PCR; TCRdb stores in-frame clones only, minus some. The sample shows fewer than 150,000 clones, about 77% of them seen only once. About this clone: What it binds is not known.

The sample consisted of PBMCs. This clonotype was obtained from a man aged 45-60 years in good health and CMV-seronegative. The chain has TRBV5-1 and TRBJ2-4; perhaps TRBD1 as D (6 bases). The CDR3 DNA follows: TGCGCCAGCAGCTTGGGACAGGCGATGGACATTCAGTACTTC. Translation gives CASSLGQAMDIQYF.